The TCR beta chain described here comes from a study of shared clonotypes between healthy human individuals. Whole-study context: Per-donor plates numbered three CD4 naive, three CD4 memory, two CD8 naive and one CD8 memory.

Libraries were prepared by immunoSEQ multiplex PCR; TCRdb keeps only in-frame clonotypes and omits some of them. The sample has over 2 million clones, 95% seen once. Findings of the study overall: Naive CD4 clonotypes were shared across a handful of donors at roughly 5.5%.

The CDR3 has 14 residues. V lost 3 bases to trimming and J lost 2 bases, with 10 bases between them. Per the germline V gene, CDR1 is SNHLY and CDR2 is FYNNEI. Only one count was recorded for this clone. Its antigen is undetermined. The sample carries other DNA sequences with the same CDR3. This clonotype was sampled from a man between 18 and 35 years old in good health. Material for sequencing was naive CD4+ T cells sorted from blood. The subset: CD45RA+ positively selected. The chain employs TRBV2 and TRBJ2-5, with a possible D match to TRBD1 (6 bases). The DNA of the CDR3 is TGTGCCAGCAGTGATTGGGGGCGTCAAGAGACCCAGTACTTC. It encodes CASSDWGRQETQYF. Together with reference TRBV2 and TRBJ2-5, the CDR3 gives the full variable domain: EPEVTQTPSHQVTQMGQEVILRCVPISNHLYFYWYRQILGQKVEFLVSFYNNEISEKSEIFDDQFSVERPDGSNFTLKIRSTKLEDSAMYFCASSDWGRQETQYFGPGTRLLVL.